Presented here are 22 T cell receptor beta chains from one specimen sequenced in a study of blood T cell repertoires in COVID-19. Data came from immunoSEQ multiplex PCR; TCRdb stores just in-frame clones and leaves some out. The sample holds approximately 16,000 clones; over 75% are singletons and the top ten take roughly 14%. The sample consisted of peripheral blood. These receptors all come from a human donor in a cohort sampled during active COVID-19.

The CDR3 DNA reads as TGTGCCAGCAGGAGACTAGCGGGGGGCACAGATACGCAGTATTTT. Protein: CASRRLAGGTDTQYF. The V call is TRBV6-4, the J call TRBJ2-3; TRBD2 matches 12 bases. The trim removed 6 bases at V and 1 base at J, leaving 2 bases unmatched. The CDR3 is made up of 15 amino acids. Looked up from germline, CDR1 is MRHNA and CDR2 is SNTAGT.

This sequence joins TRBV10-3 and TRBJ1-2, with a weak D call TRBD1 (5 bases). CDR1 is ENHRY and CDR2 is SYGVKD in the germline V gene. Between the trimmed V and J ends, which lost 6 bases and 0 bases, there was a span of 11 bases. The CDR3 runs 14 residues. The CDR3 DNA sequence: TGTGCCATCAGCGACAGTTACGCTAACTATGGCTACACCTTC. This translates into CAISDSYANYGYTF.

V and J are TRBV4-3 and TRBJ2-1, with TRBD2 identical over 7 bases. J gave up 5 bases and V 2 bases, and 9 bases lay outside the gene matches. CDR3 length equals 16 residues. CDR1 and CDR2 from the germline V gene are LGHNA and YSLEER. CDR3 DNA: TGCGCCAGCAGCCAATCAGCTGGGGGGGGGAACAATGAGCAGTTCTTC. Encoded protein: CASSQSAGGGNNEQFF.

This clone was recorded once. V gene TRBV10-3 combines with J gene TRBJ1-2; 9 nucleotides line up with TRBD1. Germline V CDR1 and CDR2: ENHRY, SYGVKD. CDR3 size: 15 residues. The V segment lost 0 bases and the J segment 7 bases; nucleotides outside the gene matches: 6. DNA of the CDR3: TGTGCCATCAGTGAGTCGAGGACAGGGGATTTTGGCTACACCTTC. This translates into CAISESRTGDFGYTF.

The chain has TRBV27 and TRBJ2-7, with TRBD2 identical over 8 bases. CDR1 and CDR2 from the germline V gene are MNHEY and SMNVEV (reference sequence). Trimming at V came to 2 bases and at J to 6 bases, leaving 18 bases not matched to a gene. This CDR3 contains 18 residues. CDR3 nucleotide sequence: TGTGCCAGCAGTTTAAGGGGCCGGGAGGGTCACCAGGGTCGCGAGCAGTACTTC. It specifies CASSLRGREGHQGREQYF.

In its sample, this clone is medium-sized. The chain has TRBV18 and TRBJ2-3, with 9 bases aligning to TRBD2. With 3 bases clipped from V and 1 base from J, the junction kept 8 bases outside the gene matches. This CDR3 spans 17 amino acids. The germline V gene encodes CDR1 KGHSH and CDR2 LQKENI. The CDR3 region has the DNA TGTGCCAGCTCACCTGAAGGCGGGAGGGCCGGCACAGATACGCAGTATTTT. This translates into CASSPEGGRAGTDTQYF.

The V gene is TRBV3-1 (or the pseudogene TRBV3-2), the J gene TRBJ2-6; weak D call: TRBD1 (6 bases). This CDR3 spans 16 amino acids. Trimming left V 4 bases short and J 0 bases short, with 10 bases between. In germline, CDR1 is LGHDT, CDR2 YNNKEL (reference sequence). CDR3 sequence reads: CASSRQVSSGANVLTF. The CDR3 DNA sequence: TGTGCCAGCAGCCGACAGGTCTCCTCTGGGGCCAACGTCCTGACTTTC.

This chain uses TRBV5-1 with TRBJ2-3; 13 bases match TRBD2. Germline V gene lookup returns CDR1 SGHRS and CDR2 YFSETQ. CDR3 length: 17 residues. The junction had 9 bases not matched to a gene; V was cut back by 2 bases and J by 6 bases. CDR3 in DNA: TGCGCCAGCAGCTTTATGCCCGGGACTAGCGGGACTGATACGCAGTATTTT. The encoded protein is CASSFMPGTSGTDTQYF.

This chain joins TRBV6-6 and TRBJ2-3; 8 nucleotides line up with TRBD2. This CDR3 spans 16 amino acids. The ends lost 6 bases at V and 6 bases at J; junction bases unmatched: 14. Germline V gene lookup returns CDR1 MNHNY and CDR2 SVGAGI (reference sequence). CDR3 in amino acids: CASRNLGREAADTQYF. The CDR3 DNA reads as TGTGCCAGCAGGAACCTAGGGCGGGAGGCGGCGGATACGCAGTATTTT.

This sequence joins TRBV4-1 and TRBJ1-1; tentative D call: TRBD1 (6 bases). There are 16 residues in the CDR3. V lost 0 bases and J lost 5, with 16 bases in between. Germline CDR1 is MGHRA and CDR2 is YSYEKL. The CDR3 region is CASSQDRYRAGTEAFF. CDR3 sequence (DNA): TGCGCCAGCAGCCAAGATCGGTACAGGGCTGGAACTGAAGCTTTCTTT.

Points on this clone: Other DNA sequences of this sample code for an identical CDR3. The chain links TRBV3-1 (or the pseudogene TRBV3-2) to TRBJ2-2; 14 nucleotides line up with TRBD2. After removal of 4 bases from V and 4 bases from J, the junction contained 8 bases not matched to a gene. In germline, CDR1 is LGHDT, CDR2 YNNKEL (reference sequence). CDR3 length: 18 residues. CDR3 residues: CASSPVQGLAGVTGELFF. The CDR3 DNA sequence: TGTGCCAGCAGCCCCGTACAGGGACTAGCGGGAGTCACCGGGGAGCTGTTTTTT.

The chain joins TRBV7-9 to TRBJ1-1; maybe TRBD1 (6 bases). V lost 5 bases and J 1 base, leaving 8 bases between the germline ends. The CDR3 is 13 amino acids. Germline V gene lookup returns CDR1 SEHNR and CDR2 FQNEAQ (reference sequence). In DNA form, the CDR3 reads TGTGCCAGCAGCCGGGGACAGAACACTGAAGCTTTCTTT. It translates to CASSRGQNTEAFF.

J is TRBJ2-7 and V is TRBV28; weak D call: TRBD1 (6 bases). Deletions cut 7 bases from V and 2 bases from J, with 15 bases between. This CDR3 has 14 amino acids. CDR1 is MDHEN and CDR2 is SYDVKM in the germline V gene. This CDR3 reads CASIRTTGPYEQYF. The CDR3 nucleotides read TGTGCCAGCATCAGGACGACAGGTCCCTACGAGCAGTACTTC.

This clone was detected once. The V and J genes are TRBV28 and TRBJ1-6; maybe TRBD1 (5 bases). Germline V gene lookup returns CDR1 MDHEN and CDR2 SYDVKM. The CDR3 extends over 16 amino acids. Trimming took 3 bases from V and 6 from J, leaving 15 bases between them. In nucleotides, the CDR3 is TGTGCCAGCAGTTTTTGGGGGGGGAAAGTTAATTCACCCCTCCACTTT. Amino acids: CASSFWGGKVNSPLHF.

V usage is TRBV5-8 and J usage is TRBJ2-3; the D gene is possibly TRBD1 (6 bases). Trimming cost V 3 bases and J 3 bases, with 14 bases left between them. Germline V lookup: CDR1 SGHTS, CDR2 YDEGEE. The CDR3 is made up of 15 amino acids. For the CDR3, the DNA is TGTGCCAGCAGCTCACAGGGTTTTAGTACAGATACGCAGTATTTT. Translated, it gives CASSSQGFSTDTQYF.

The chain carries TRBV28 and TRBJ1-1, with D hard to call. CDR1 MDHEN and CDR2 SYDVKM come from the germline V gene. CDR3 length: 12 amino acids. This chain's CDR3 is CVLFPTYTEAFF. The DNA for the CDR3 is TGTGTCCTATTCCCCACTTACACTGAAGCTTTCTTT.

The genes are TRBV12-5 and TRBJ2-1; TRBD2 agrees at 10 bases. Losses at the gene ends were 6 bases for V and 8 bases for J; bases not matched to a gene: 16. This CDR3 is built from 17 residues. Germline V gives CDR1 LGHNT, CDR2 FRNRAP. DNA for the CDR3: TGTGCTAGTGGCTCCTCCTTAGGGGCTAGCGGGAGCTATGAGCAGTTCTTC. This gives the protein CASGSSLGASGSYEQFF.

The chain has TRBV19 and TRBJ2-5; maybe TRBD2 (6 bases). Germline CDR1 reads LNHDA; CDR2 reads SQIVND (reference sequence). There are 15 residues in the CDR3. Deletions cut 7 bases from V and 5 bases from J, with 20 bases between. The DNA of the CDR3 is TGTGCCAGTACCGACACGGGTGGCGGGGTGGAGACCCAGTACTTC. Amino acids: CASTDTGGGVETQYF.

The chain uses TRBV3-1 (or the pseudogene TRBV3-2) and TRBJ1-1; TRBD1 agrees at 7 bases. V shed 4 bases, J shed 4 bases, and the junction held 12 bases outside the gene matches. The CDR3 covers 16 residues. Germline V gene data show CDR1 as LGHDT and CDR2 as YNNKEL (reference sequence). This CDR3 reads CASSPLTGQLGTEAFF. The CDR3 DNA reads as TGTGCCAGCAGCCCGTTGACAGGGCAACTAGGCACTGAAGCTTTCTTT.

Here the CDR3 DNA reads TGTGCCACCAATTCAGGGGGTTCAAACGAGCAGTACTTC. Its translation is CATNSGGSNEQYF. The V and J genes are TRBV14 and TRBJ2-7, with TRBD1 identical over 7 bases. Germline lookup yields CDR1 SGHDN and CDR2 FVKESK. The CDR3 is 13 residues long. Trimming cost V 10 bases and J 5 bases; bases outside gene matches: 11.

The CDR3 reads CASSLTSSGFYEQYF. Here the CDR3 DNA reads TGCGCCAGCAGCTTGACGTCTAGCGGTTTCTACGAGCAGTACTTC. The V gene is TRBV5-1, the J gene TRBJ2-7; 7 nucleotides match TRBD2. Unmatched junction bases numbered 7, after V lost 1 base and J lost 3 bases. This CDR3 contains 15 residues. Germline V CDR1 and CDR2: SGHRS, YFSETQ.

As DNA, the CDR3 is TGTGCCAGCAGCCAAATCCTCGGTGGCACCATATATTTT. The encoded protein is CASSQILGGTIYF. The rearrangement links TRBV14 to TRBJ1-3; unclear D gene. Per the germline V gene, CDR1 is SGHDN and CDR2 is FVKESK. V lost 2 bases and J lost 9, with 11 bases in between. The CDR3 runs to 13 residues. Together with reference TRBV14 and TRBJ1-3, the CDR3 gives the full variable domain: EAGVTQFPSHSVIEKGQTVTLRCDPISGHDNLYWYRRVMGKEIKFLLHFVKESKQDESGMPNNRFLAERTGGTYSTLKVQPAELEDSGVYFCASSQILGGTIYFGEGSWLTVV.